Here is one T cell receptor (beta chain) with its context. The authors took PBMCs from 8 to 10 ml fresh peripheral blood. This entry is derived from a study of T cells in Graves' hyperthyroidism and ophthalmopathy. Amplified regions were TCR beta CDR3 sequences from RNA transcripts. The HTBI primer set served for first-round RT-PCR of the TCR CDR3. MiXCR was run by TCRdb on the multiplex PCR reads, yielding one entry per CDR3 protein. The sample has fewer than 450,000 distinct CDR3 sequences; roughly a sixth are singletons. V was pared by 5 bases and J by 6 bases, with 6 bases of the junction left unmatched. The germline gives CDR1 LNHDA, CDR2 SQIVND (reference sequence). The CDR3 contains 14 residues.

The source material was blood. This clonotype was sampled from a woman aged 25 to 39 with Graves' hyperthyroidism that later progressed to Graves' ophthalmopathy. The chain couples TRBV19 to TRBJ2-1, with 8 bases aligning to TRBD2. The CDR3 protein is CASSFPGGGNEQFF. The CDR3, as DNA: TGTGCCAGTAGTTTCCCGGGAGGGGGCAATGAGCAGTTCTTC.